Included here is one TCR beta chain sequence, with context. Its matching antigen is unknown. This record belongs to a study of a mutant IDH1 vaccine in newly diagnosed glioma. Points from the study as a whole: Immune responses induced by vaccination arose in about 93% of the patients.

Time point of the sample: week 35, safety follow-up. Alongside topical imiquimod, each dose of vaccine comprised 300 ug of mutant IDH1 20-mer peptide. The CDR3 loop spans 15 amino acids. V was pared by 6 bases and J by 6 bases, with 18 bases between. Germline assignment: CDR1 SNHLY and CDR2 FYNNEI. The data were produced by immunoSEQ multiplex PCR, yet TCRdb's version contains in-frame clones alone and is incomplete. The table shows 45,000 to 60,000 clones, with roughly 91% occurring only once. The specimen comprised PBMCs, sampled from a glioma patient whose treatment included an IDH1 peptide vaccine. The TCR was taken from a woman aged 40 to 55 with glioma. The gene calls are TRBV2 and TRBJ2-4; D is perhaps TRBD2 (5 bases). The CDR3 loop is CASSPAGPSSNIQYF. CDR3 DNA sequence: TGTGCCAGCAGCCCCGCGGGCCCATCCTCAAACATTCAGTACTTC.